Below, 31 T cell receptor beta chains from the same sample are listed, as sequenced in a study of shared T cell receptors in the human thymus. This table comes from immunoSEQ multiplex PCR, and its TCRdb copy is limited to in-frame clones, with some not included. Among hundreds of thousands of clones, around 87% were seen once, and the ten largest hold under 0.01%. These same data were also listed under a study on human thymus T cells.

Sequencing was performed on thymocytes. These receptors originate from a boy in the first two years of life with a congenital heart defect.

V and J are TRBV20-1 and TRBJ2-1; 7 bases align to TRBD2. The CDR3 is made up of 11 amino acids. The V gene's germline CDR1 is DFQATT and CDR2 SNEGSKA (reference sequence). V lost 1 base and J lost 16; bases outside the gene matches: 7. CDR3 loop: CSARAAGKIFF. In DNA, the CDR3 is TGCAGTGCTAGAGCAGCGGGGAAAATATTCTTC.

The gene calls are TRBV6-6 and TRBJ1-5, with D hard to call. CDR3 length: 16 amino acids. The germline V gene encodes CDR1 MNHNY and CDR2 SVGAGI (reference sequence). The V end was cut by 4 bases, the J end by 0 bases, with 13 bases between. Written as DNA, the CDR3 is TGTGCCAGCAGTTGGAGCGAGAAAGATAGCAATCAGCCCCAGCATTTT. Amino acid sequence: CASSWSEKDSNQPQHF.

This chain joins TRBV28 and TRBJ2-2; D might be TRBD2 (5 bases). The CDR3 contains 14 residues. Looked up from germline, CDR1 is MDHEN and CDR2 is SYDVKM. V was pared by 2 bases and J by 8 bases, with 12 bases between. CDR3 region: CASSLSRGTGELFF. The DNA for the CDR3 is TGTGCCAGCAGTTTAAGCCGGGGTACTGGGGAGCTGTTTTTT.

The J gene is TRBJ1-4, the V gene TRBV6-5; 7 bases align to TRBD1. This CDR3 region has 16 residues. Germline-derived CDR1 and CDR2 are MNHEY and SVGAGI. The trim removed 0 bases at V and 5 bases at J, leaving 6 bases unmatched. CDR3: CASSYSRDSPNEKLFF. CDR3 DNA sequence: TGTGCCAGCAGTTACTCTCGGGACAGTCCGAATGAAAAACTGTTTTTT.

CDR3 in DNA: TGTGCCTGGAGGATTCCGGGAGGGGGGAGGGATACGCAGTATTTT. Translation: CAWRIPGGGRDTQYF. J is TRBJ2-3 and V is TRBV30; TRBD2 agrees at 8 bases. With 3 bases clipped from V and 6 bases from J, the junction kept 11 bases outside the gene matches. This CDR3 spans 15 amino acids. Germline V lookup: CDR1 GTSNPN, CDR2 SVGIG (reference sequence).

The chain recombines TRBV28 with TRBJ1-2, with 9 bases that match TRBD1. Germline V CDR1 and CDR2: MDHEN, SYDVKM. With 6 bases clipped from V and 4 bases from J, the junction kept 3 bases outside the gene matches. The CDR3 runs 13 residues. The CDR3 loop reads CASSSGQGYGYTF. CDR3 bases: TGTGCCAGCAGCTCGGGACAGGGCTATGGCTACACCTTC.

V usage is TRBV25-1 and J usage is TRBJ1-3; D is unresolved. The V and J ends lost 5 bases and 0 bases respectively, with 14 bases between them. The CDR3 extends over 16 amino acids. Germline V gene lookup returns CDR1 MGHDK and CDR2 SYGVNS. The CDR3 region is CASSPGQKASGNTIYF. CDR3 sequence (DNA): TGTGCCAGCAGTCCAGGCCAAAAGGCCTCTGGAAACACCATATATTTT.

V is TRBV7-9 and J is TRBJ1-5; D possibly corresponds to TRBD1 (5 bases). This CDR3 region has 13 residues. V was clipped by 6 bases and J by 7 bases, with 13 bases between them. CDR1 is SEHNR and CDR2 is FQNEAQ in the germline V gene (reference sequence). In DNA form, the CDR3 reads TGTGCCAGCAGTTCGGGGGGGGGACAGCCCCAGCATTTT. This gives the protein CASSSGGGQPQHF.

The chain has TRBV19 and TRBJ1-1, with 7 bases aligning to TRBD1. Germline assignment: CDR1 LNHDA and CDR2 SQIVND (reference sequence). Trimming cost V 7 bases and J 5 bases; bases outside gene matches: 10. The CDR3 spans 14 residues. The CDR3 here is CASKGGQERTEAFF. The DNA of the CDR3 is TGTGCCAGTAAGGGAGGACAGGAGAGGACTGAAGCTTTCTTT.

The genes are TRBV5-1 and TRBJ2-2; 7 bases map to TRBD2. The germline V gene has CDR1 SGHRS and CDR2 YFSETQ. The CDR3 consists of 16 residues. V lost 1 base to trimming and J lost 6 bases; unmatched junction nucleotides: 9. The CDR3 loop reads CASSLNRGGSAGELFF. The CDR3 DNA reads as TGCGCCAGCAGCTTGAATCGGGGAGGGTCGGCCGGGGAGCTGTTTTTT.

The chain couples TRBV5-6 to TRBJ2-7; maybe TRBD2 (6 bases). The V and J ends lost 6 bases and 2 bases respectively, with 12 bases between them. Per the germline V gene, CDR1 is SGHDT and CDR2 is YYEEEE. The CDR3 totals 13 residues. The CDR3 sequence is CASKGTQTYEQYF. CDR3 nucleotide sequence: TGTGCCAGCAAGGGGACTCAAACCTACGAGCAGTACTTC. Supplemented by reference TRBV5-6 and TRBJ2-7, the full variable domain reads DAGVTQSPTHLIKTRGQQVTLRCSPKSGHDTVSWYQQALGQGPQFIFQYYEEEERQRGNFPDRFSGHQFPNYSSELNVNALLLGDSALYLCASKGTQTYEQYFGPGTRLTVT.

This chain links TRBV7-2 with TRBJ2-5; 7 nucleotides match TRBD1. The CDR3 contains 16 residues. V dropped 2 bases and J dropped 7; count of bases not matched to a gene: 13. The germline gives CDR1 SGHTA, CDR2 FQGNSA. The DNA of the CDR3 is TGTGCCAGCAGCTTATCAGACAGGGAAGCCCCGGGGACCCAGTACTTC. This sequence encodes CASSLSDREAPGTQYF.

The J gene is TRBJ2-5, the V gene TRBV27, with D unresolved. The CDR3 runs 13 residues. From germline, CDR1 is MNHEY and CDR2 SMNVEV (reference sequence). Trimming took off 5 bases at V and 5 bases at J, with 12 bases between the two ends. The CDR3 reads CASSPPFGETQYF. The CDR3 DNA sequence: TGTGCCAGCAGTCCCCCCTTCGGGGAGACCCAGTACTTC.

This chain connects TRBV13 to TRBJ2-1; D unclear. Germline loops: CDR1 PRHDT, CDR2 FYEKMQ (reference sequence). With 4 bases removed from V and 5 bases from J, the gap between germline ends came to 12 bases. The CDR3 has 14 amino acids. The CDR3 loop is CASSYTLTHNEQFF. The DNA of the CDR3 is TGTGCCAGCAGCTACACCCTTACCCACAATGAGCAGTTCTTC. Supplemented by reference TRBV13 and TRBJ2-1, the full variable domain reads AAGVIQSPRHLIKEKRETATLKCYPIPRHDTVYWYQQGPGQDPQFLISFYEKMQSDKGSIPDRFSAQQFSDYHSELNMSSLELGDSALYFCASSYTLTHNEQFFGPGTRLTVL.

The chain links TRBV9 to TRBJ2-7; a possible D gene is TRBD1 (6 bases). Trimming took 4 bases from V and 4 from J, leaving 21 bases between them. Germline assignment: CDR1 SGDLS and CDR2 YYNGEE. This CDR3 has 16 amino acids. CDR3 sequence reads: CASSPEGQGTLYEQYF. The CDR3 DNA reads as TGTGCCAGCAGCCCCGAAGGGCAGGGGACACTATACGAGCAGTACTTC.

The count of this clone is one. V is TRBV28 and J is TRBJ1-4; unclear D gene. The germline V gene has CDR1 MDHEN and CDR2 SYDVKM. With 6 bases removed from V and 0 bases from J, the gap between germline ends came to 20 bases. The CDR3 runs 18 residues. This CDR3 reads CASSFPSVNAATNEKLFF. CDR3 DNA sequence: TGTGCCAGCAGCTTCCCCTCGGTGAATGCGGCAACTAATGAAAAACTGTTTTTT.

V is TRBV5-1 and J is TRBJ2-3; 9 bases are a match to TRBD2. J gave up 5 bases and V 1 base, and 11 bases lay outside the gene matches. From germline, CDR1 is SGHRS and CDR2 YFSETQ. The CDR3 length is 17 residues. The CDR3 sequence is CASSLISVAGEGDTQYF. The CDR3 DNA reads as TGCGCCAGCAGCTTGATTTCAGTAGCGGGAGAAGGAGATACGCAGTATTTT.

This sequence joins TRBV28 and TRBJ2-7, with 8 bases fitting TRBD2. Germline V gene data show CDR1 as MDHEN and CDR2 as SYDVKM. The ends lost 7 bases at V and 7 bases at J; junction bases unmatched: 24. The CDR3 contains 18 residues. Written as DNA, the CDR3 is TGTGCCAGCACCCAAATCCCGGGAGCCGGGACTAGAATGTGGGAGCAGTACTTC. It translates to CASTQIPGAGTRMWEQYF.

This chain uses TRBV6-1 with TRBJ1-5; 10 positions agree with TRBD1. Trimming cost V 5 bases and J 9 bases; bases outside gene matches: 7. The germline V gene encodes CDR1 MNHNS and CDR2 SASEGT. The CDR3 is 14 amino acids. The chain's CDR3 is CASSTGTGVRPQHF. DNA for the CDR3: TGTGCCAGCAGTACCGGGACAGGGGTTCGGCCCCAGCATTTT.

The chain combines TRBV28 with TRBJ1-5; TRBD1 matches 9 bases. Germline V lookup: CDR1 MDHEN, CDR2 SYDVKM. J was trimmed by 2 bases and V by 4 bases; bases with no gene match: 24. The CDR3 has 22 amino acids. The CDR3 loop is CASSSDPTGGGKLTVGNQPQHF. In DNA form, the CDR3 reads TGTGCCAGCAGTTCGGACCCCACAGGGGGCGGTAAGCTTACAGTTGGCAATCAGCCCCAGCATTTT.

CDR3 coding DNA: TGTGCCAGCAGTGTAGCGGGATATTCAGATACGCAGTATTTT. Translated: CASSVAGYSDTQYF. This chain uses TRBV6-5 with TRBJ2-3; 8 bases match TRBD2. CDR1 is MNHEY and CDR2 is SVGAGI in the germline V gene. The CDR3 has 14 amino acids. The J segment lost 4 bases and the V segment lost 5 bases, leaving 5 bases of the junction unmatched.

CDR3 sequence reads: CSVEMGLAGLVTETQYF. The CDR3 DNA reads TGCAGCGTTGAAATGGGCCTAGCGGGATTAGTAACGGAGACCCAGTACTTC. V and J are TRBV29-1 and TRBJ2-5; 9 nucleotides agree with TRBD2. The length of the CDR3 is 17 residues. Trimming removed 2 bases from V and 5 bases from J; junction bases left unmatched: 15. Germline CDR1 is SQVTM and CDR2 is ANQGSEA. The full variable domain, completed using reference TRBV29-1 and TRBJ2-5, is SAVISQKPSRDICQRGTSLTIQCQVDSQVTMMFWYRQQPGQSLTLIATANQGSEATYESGFVIDKFPISRPNLTFSTLTVSNMSPEDSSIYLCSVEMGLAGLVTETQYFGPGTRLLVL.

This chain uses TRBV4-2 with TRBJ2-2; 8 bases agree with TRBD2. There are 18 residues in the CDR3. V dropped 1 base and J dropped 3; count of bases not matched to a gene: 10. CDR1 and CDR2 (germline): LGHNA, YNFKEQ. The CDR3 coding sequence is TGTGCCAGCAGCCAAGGAGCGGGGGAAATTAATCACACCGGGGAGCTGTTTTTT. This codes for CASSQGAGEINHTGELFF.

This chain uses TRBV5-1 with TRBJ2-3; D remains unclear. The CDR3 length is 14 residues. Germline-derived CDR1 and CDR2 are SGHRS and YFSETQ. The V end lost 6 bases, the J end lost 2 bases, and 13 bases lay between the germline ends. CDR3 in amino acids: CASMTRGDTDTQYF. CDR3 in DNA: TGCGCCAGCATGACCAGAGGCGACACAGATACGCAGTATTTT.

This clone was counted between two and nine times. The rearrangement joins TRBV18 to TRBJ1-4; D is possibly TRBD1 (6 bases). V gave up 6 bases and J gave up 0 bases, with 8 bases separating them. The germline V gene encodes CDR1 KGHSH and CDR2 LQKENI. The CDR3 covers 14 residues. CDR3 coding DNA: TGTGCCAGCTCGAACAGGGCAACTAATGAAAAACTGTTTTTT. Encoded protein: CASSNRATNEKLFF.

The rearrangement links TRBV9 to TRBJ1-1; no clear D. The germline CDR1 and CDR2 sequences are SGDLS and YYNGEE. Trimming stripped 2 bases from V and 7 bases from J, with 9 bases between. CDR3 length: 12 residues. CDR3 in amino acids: CASSVESGEAFF. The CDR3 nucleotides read TGTGCCAGCAGCGTCGAATCAGGTGAAGCTTTCTTT.

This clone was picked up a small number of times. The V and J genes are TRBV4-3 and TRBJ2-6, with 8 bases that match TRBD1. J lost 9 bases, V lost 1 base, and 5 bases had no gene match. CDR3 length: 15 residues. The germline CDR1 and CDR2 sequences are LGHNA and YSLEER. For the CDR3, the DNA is TGCGCCAGCAGCCAAGCCAGGGGGCTGCTCAACGTCCTGACTTTC. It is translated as CASSQARGLLNVLTF.

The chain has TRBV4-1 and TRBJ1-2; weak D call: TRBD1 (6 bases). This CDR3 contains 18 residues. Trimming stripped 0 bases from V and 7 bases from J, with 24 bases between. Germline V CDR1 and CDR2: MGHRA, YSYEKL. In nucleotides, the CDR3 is TGCGCCAGCAGCCAAGAGTCCCTTTGGGGGCTCCAGTGGTTTGGCTACACCTTC. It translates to CASSQESLWGLQWFGYTF.

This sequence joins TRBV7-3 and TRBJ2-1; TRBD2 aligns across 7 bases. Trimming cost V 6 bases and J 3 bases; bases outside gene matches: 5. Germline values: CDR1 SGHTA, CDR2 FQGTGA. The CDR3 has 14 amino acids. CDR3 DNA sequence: TGTGCCAGCAGTCCGGGGGGAGTCTACAATGAGCAGTTCTTC. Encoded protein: CASSPGGVYNEQFF. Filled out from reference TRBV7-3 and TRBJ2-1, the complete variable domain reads GAGVSQTPSNKVTEKGKYVELRCDPISGHTALYWYRQSLGQGPEFLIYFQGTGAADDSGLPNDRFFAVRPEGSVSTLKIQRTERGDSAVYLCASSPGGVYNEQFFGPGTRLTVL.

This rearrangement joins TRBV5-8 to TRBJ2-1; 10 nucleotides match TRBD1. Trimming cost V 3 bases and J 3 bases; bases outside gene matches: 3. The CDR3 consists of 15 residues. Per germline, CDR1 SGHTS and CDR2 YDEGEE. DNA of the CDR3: TGTGCCAGCAGCTGCCGGGACAGGGGCTACAATGAGCAGTTCTTC. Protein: CASSCRDRGYNEQFF.

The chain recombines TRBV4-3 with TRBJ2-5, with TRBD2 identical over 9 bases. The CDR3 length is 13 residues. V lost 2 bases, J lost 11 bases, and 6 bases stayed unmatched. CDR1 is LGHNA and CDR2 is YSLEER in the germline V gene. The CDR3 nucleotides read TGCGCCAGCAGCCAAAGCGGGGGGACAGAGCAGTACTTC. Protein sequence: CASSQSGGTEQYF.